The 21 T cell receptor beta chains below were found in one sample sequenced in a study of T-cell reconstitution after alpha-beta-depleted transplantation in children. The authors prepared the TCRbeta library with unique molecular identifiers. TCRdb used MiXCR to reprocess the PCR reads, holding one entry per CDR3 protein. The sample shows approximately 630,000 distinct CDR3 sequences, roughly 14% of them seen only once. This sample comprised PBMCs, obtained before TCRalphabeta/CD19-depleted stem cell transplant. These receptors were collected from a girl aged 2 to 9 with congenital amegakaryocytic thrombocytopenia, due to receive a stem cell transplant.

The chain couples TRBV10-3 to TRBJ2-1, with 11 bases aligning to TRBD1. There are 16 residues in the CDR3. In germline, CDR1 is ENHRY, CDR2 SYGVKD. V was clipped by 6 bases and J by 7 bases; unmatched bases: 11. CDR3 residues: CAISPRTGGLPNEQFF. The CDR3 DNA reads TGTGCCATCAGCCCGAGGACAGGGGGCCTACCAAATGAGCAGTTCTTC.

This chain links TRBV15 with TRBJ2-3; 8 bases are shared with TRBD2. The CDR3 covers 15 residues. CDR1 and CDR2 (germline): LNHNV, YYDKDF (reference sequence). With 1 base clipped from V and 4 bases from J, the junction kept 4 bases outside the gene matches. CDR3 in DNA: TGTGCCACCAGCAGAGGTAGCGGGACACCAGATACGCAGTATTTT. Protein: CATSRGSGTPDTQYF.

V and J are TRBV20-1 and TRBJ2-2; 12 nucleotides agree with TRBD2. There are 17 residues in the CDR3. The germline V gene encodes CDR1 DFQATT and CDR2 SNEGSKA (reference sequence). V shed 5 bases, J shed 0 bases, and the junction held 7 bases outside the gene matches. Here the CDR3 reads CSAATSGRPTNTGELFF. The DNA of the CDR3 is TGCAGTGCTGCGACTAGCGGGAGACCCACGAACACCGGGGAGCTGTTTTTT.

This clonotype occurred many times. The chain combines TRBV7-2 with TRBJ1-4; tentative D call: TRBD1 (5 bases). Between the trimmed V and J ends, which lost 1 base and 8 bases, there was a span of 11 bases. The CDR3 totals 14 residues. From germline, CDR1 is SGHTA and CDR2 FQGNSA. CDR3 DNA: TGTGCCAGCAGCTTAGTCGCGAGGGGAGAAAAACTGTTTTTT. It yields the protein CASSLVARGEKLFF.

Ten or more counts support this clonotype. The chain joins TRBV5-1 to TRBJ2-3; 9 nucleotides match TRBD2. J lost 6 bases, V lost 4 bases, and 6 bases had no gene match. The CDR3 loop spans 14 amino acids. The V gene's germline CDR1 is SGHRS and CDR2 YFSETQ. The CDR3 is CASSPGLAIDTQYF. CDR3 sequence (DNA): TGCGCCAGCAGCCCGGGACTAGCTATTGATACGCAGTATTTT.

This clonotype showed up many times. The CDR3 nucleotides are TGTGCCAGCAGCTTAGTTTACAACAGGATCTATGGCTACACCTTC. As protein: CASSLVYNRIYGYTF. V and J are TRBV7-9 and TRBJ1-2; D is possibly TRBD1 (5 bases). Germline-derived CDR1 and CDR2 are SEHNR and FQNEAQ (reference sequence). The CDR3 contains 15 residues. V was trimmed by 1 base and J by 4 bases, leaving 13 bases between them.

A single count supports this clonotype. A read error may produce the germline difference seen at one junction end. V gene TRBV20-1 combines with J gene TRBJ2-1; 8 nucleotides align to TRBD2. CDR3 length: 14 residues. Germline-derived CDR1 and CDR2 are DFQATT and SNEGSKA (reference sequence). The CDR3 DNA reads TGCTGTGCTAAATTCAGCGGGAGATTTCATGAGCAGTTCTTC. Encoded protein: CCAKFSGRFHEQFF.

This clonotype appeared a few times. The chain links TRBV5-1 to TRBJ2-3, with 11 nucleotides matching TRBD2. CDR3 length equals 16 residues. Unmatched junction bases numbered 11, after V lost 5 bases and J lost 6 bases. In germline, CDR1 is SGHRS, CDR2 YFSETQ. DNA of the CDR3: TGCGCCAGCAGATATAAACCGGGACTAGCGGATGATACGCAGTATTTT. Translating gives CASRYKPGLADDTQYF.

V gene TRBV19 combines with J gene TRBJ2-1, with 7 bases identical to TRBD2. Germline V gives CDR1 LNHDA, CDR2 SQIVND (reference sequence). J was trimmed by 3 bases and V by 0 bases; bases with no gene match: 2. There are 15 residues in the CDR3. The CDR3: CASSIDREDYNEQFF. The CDR3 coding sequence is TGTGCCAGTAGTATAGATCGGGAGGACTACAATGAGCAGTTCTTC. Variable domain in full (rest from reference TRBV19 and TRBJ2-1): DGGITQSPKYLFRKEGQNVTLSCEQNLNHDAMYWYRQDPGQGLRLIYYSQIVNDFQKGDIAEGYSVSREKKESFPLTVTSAQKNPTAFYLCASSIDREDYNEQFFGPGTRLTVL.

The sample holds a few counts of this clonotype. The chain combines TRBV19 with TRBJ1-5; D is unresolved. The CDR3 is made up of 14 amino acids. Germline assignment: CDR1 LNHDA and CDR2 SQIVND (reference sequence). Trimming pared 7 bases from V and 1 base from J, leaving 11 bases between. The CDR3 is CASTYRVSNQPQHF. The CDR3 DNA reads TGTGCCAGTACGTACCGCGTAAGCAATCAGCCCCAGCATTTT.

This clonotype showed up just a few times. The genes are TRBV7-9 and TRBJ1-1; D gene unclear. Trimming left V 3 bases short and J 3 bases short, with 11 bases between. Looked up from germline, CDR1 is SEHNR and CDR2 is FQNEAQ (reference sequence). This CDR3 is built from 14 residues. In nucleotides, the CDR3 is TGTGCCAGCAGCTTCGCAGGCCCATACACTGAAGCTTTCTTT. Translating it yields CASSFAGPYTEAFF. Filled out from reference TRBV7-9 and TRBJ1-1, the complete variable domain reads DTGVSQNPRHKITKRGQNVTFRCDPISEHNRLYWYRQTLGQGPEFLTYFQNEAQLEKSRLLSDRFSAERPKGSFSTLEIQRTEQGDSAMYLCASSFAGPYTEAFFGQGTRLTVV.

At least ten counts were recorded for this clonotype. V usage is TRBV7-2 and J usage is TRBJ2-7, with TRBD2 matching 9 bases. CDR3 length equals 14 residues. Germline V CDR1 and CDR2: SGHTA, FQGNSA. V lost 8 bases to trimming and J lost 3 bases; unmatched junction nucleotides: 8. CDR3 nucleotides: TGTGCCAGCTCACTTAGCGGGGGCTACTACGAGCAGTACTTC. This encodes CASSLSGGYYEQYF.

The chain employs TRBV5-1 and TRBJ2-1; D uncertain. Germline assignment: CDR1 SGHRS and CDR2 YFSETQ. CDR3 length: 17 residues. V shed 0 bases and J shed 8 bases, with 21 bases lying between them. The CDR3 here is CASSLGYGFLVFDEQFF. The CDR3 DNA follows: TGCGCCAGCAGCTTGGGGTACGGGTTCCTCGTGTTCGATGAGCAGTTCTTC.

This clonotype was observed at least ten times. The rearrangement joins TRBV5-1 to TRBJ2-1; D gene ambiguous. This CDR3 region has 14 residues. Trimming took 1 base from V and 6 from J, leaving 11 bases between them. Germline V lookup: CDR1 SGHRS, CDR2 YFSETQ. CDR3: CASSLSTYPNEQFF. CDR3 nucleotides: TGCGCCAGCAGCTTGAGCACATACCCCAATGAGCAGTTCTTC.

In its sample, this clonotype was seen many times. This rearrangement joins TRBV5-4 to TRBJ2-3, with TRBD2 identical over 8 bases. From germline, CDR1 is SGHNT and CDR2 YYREEE (reference sequence). V dropped 2 bases and J dropped 4; count of bases not matched to a gene: 6. This CDR3 is 15 amino acids long. The CDR3 DNA reads TGTGCCAGCAGCTTACGGGCGGGAGGACCAGATACGCAGTATTTT. Its translation is CASSLRAGGPDTQYF.

This clonotype was recorded at least ten times. The rearrangement joins TRBV7-9 to TRBJ1-1; weak D call: TRBD1 (5 bases). Trimming took off 4 bases at V and 6 bases at J, with 9 bases between the two ends. The CDR3 length is 12 residues. Looked up from germline, CDR1 is SEHNR and CDR2 is FQNEAQ (reference sequence). As DNA, the CDR3 is TGTGCCAGCAGCTGGGGGTTGGCTGAAGCTTTCTTT. Amino acids: CASSWGLAEAFF.

This clonotype was counted ten times or more. The rearrangement uses TRBV7-9 and TRBJ2-5; 7 positions agree with TRBD2. CDR1 SEHNR and CDR2 FQNEAQ come from the germline V gene (reference sequence). J lost 3 bases, V lost 5 bases, and 12 bases had no gene match. This CDR3 is built from 16 residues. The CDR3 DNA follows: TGTGCCAGCAGCCCGGCGTCTAGCGGAACCAAAGAGACCCAGTACTTC. Protein sequence: CASSPASSGTKETQYF.

This clonotype was recorded at least ten times. V is TRBV5-1 and J is TRBJ2-1; 7 nucleotides agree with TRBD2. The V gene's germline CDR1 is SGHRS and CDR2 YFSETQ. The CDR3 is 19 amino acids. V lost 2 bases and J lost 1; bases outside the gene matches: 15. CDR3 bases: TGCGCCAGCAGCTTCGGCATAGTGTGGCGGGAGCCTTCCTACAATGAGCAGTTCTTC. Protein product: CASSFGIVWREPSYNEQFF.

The CDR3 DNA reads as TGTGCCAGCAGCTTAGCCGAACAGGCCCGGGAGACCCAGTACTTC. It codes for CASSLAEQARETQYF. The chain links TRBV7-6 to TRBJ2-5; tentatively, D is TRBD1 (5 bases). CDR3 length: 15 residues. Germline V lookup: CDR1 SGHVS, CDR2 FNYEAQ. Trimming took off 0 bases at V and 5 bases at J, with 13 bases between the two ends. The full variable domain, its missing parts supplied by reference TRBV7-6 and TRBJ2-5, is GAGVSQSPRYKVTKRGQDVALRCDPISGHVSLYWYRQALGQGPEFLTYFNYEAQQDKSGLPNDRFSAERPEGSISTLTIQRTEQRDSAMYRCASSLAEQARETQYFGPGTRLLVL.

This clonotype was picked up many times. The chain carries TRBV12-3 or TRBV12-4 and TRBJ2-7, with 7 bases matching TRBD1. The V gene end was trimmed by 3 bases and the J gene end by 4 bases; junction bases not matched to a gene: 12. The CDR3 is 16 amino acids. The CDR3 DNA is TGTGCCAGCAGTTTTAGTTCGGGGACGGGACAGTACGAGCAGTACTTC. This encodes CASSFSSGTGQYEQYF.

This clonotype was seen only a few times. The chain is built from TRBV20-1 and TRBJ2-1, with TRBD2 identical over 8 bases. The CDR3 length is 16 residues. The germline V gene encodes CDR1 DFQATT and CDR2 SNEGSKA (reference sequence). The J segment lost 0 bases and the V segment lost 0 bases, leaving 4 bases of the junction unmatched. DNA of the CDR3: TGCAGTGCTAGAGATTTTAGCGGGGCCTCCTACAATGAGCAGTTCTTC. Residues: CSARDFSGASYNEQFF.